One and the same sample provided the 10 T cell receptor beta chains below, sequenced in a study of cytomegalovirus exposure and HLA in healthy donors. The PCR had 60 Vbeta and 13 Jbeta primers. TCRdb's table, derived via immunoSEQ multiplex PCR, lists solely in-frame clones and lacks some. The sample includes 160,000 or so clones, roughly three quarters of them seen just once. Specimen: PBMCs. Every receptor here comes from a man between 18 and 35 years old in good health and CMV-seropositive.

This clone showed up just a few times. This chain uses TRBV5-1 with TRBJ2-7; 8 bases are shared with TRBD2. After removal of 4 bases from V and 6 bases from J, the junction contained 9 bases not matched to a gene. The CDR3 totals 14 residues. Germline lookup yields CDR1 SGHRS and CDR2 YFSETQ. CDR3: CASSPAAGGTEQYV. The CDR3 region has the DNA TGCGCCAGCAGCCCGGCGGCGGGAGGCACCGAGCAGTACGTC.

This clone was counted once. This chain uses TRBV5-6 with TRBJ2-7, with a weak D call TRBD2 (6 bases). The CDR3 has 15 amino acids. V shed 0 bases and J shed 5 bases, with 15 bases lying between them. CDR1 is SGHDT, CDR2 YYEEEE, per germline. As DNA, the CDR3 is TGTGCCAGCAGCTTGGGGCGCGCGGGGCGGGACGAGCAGTACGTC. Translation: CASSLGRAGRDEQYV.

J is TRBJ1-2 and V is TRBV7-9; TRBD1 is a possible D gene (5 bases). V dropped 4 bases and J dropped 2 bases, with 14 bases sitting between them. Germline V gene data show CDR1 as SEHNR and CDR2 as FQNEAQ (reference sequence). The CDR3 is 15 amino acids. The chain's CDR3 is CASSSLETENYGYTF. Here the CDR3 DNA reads TGTGCCAGCAGCTCCCTCGAGACAGAAAACTATGGCTACACCTTC.

The genes are TRBV9 and TRBJ1-6; the D gene is possibly TRBD1 (6 bases). V was clipped by 4 bases and J by 5 bases, with 16 bases between them. The CDR3 consists of 16 residues. Germline V gene data show CDR1 as SGDLS and CDR2 as YYNGEE. The CDR3 sequence is CASSPLVDSNNSPLHF. CDR3 sequence (DNA): TGTGCCAGCAGCCCCCTAGTGGACAGCAATAATTCACCCCTCCACTTT. The full variable domain, its missing parts supplied by reference TRBV9 and TRBJ1-6, is DSGVTQTPKHLITATGQRVTLRCSPRSGDLSVYWYQQSLDQGLQFLIQYYNGEERAKGNILERFSAQQFPDLHSELNLSSLELGDSALYFCASSPLVDSNNSPLHFGNGTRLTVT.

Only a few counts were recorded for this clone. The chain couples TRBV18 to TRBJ2-2; possibly TRBD1 for D (6 bases). V was trimmed by 2 bases and J by 0 bases, leaving 10 bases between them. This CDR3 is 16 amino acids long. The germline CDR1 and CDR2 sequences are KGHSH and LQKENI. This CDR3 is CASSPVDSANTGELFF. In DNA form, the CDR3 reads TGTGCCAGCTCACCAGTGGACAGTGCGAACACCGGGGAGCTGTTTTTT.

The CDR3 spells CASSNSTGYNYGYTF. In nucleotides, the CDR3 is TGTGCCAGCAGCAATTCGACAGGGTACAACTATGGCTACACCTTC. The rearrangement links TRBV21-1 to TRBJ1-2; no check of the table's D call, TRBD1, against the DNA was made. TRBV21-1 represents a pseudogene. The CDR3 has 15 amino acids.

This clone was seen a single time. This chain connects TRBV28 to TRBJ1-2; 9 bases are a match to TRBD1. The CDR3 is made up of 13 amino acids. Per the germline V gene, CDR1 is MDHEN and CDR2 is SYDVKM. The trim removed 4 bases at V and 7 bases at J, leaving 4 bases unmatched. CDR3 nucleotide sequence: TGTGCCAGCAGTTCACAGGGGGCGCGTGGCTACACCTTC. Protein: CASSSQGARGYTF.

The chain uses TRBV7-8 and TRBJ2-7, with TRBD1 matching over 7 bases. The V segment lost 5 bases and the J segment 3 bases; nucleotides outside the gene matches: 10. The CDR3 loop spans 15 amino acids. Germline V gene lookup returns CDR1 SGHVS and CDR2 FQNEAQ. For the CDR3, the DNA is TGTGCCAGCAGCGGGCAATCGGACAGGTACTACGAGCAGTACGTC. It is translated as CASSGQSDRYYEQYV.

The chain carries TRBV7-9 and TRBJ2-5, with TRBD2 matching over 8 bases. Germline trimming cut 2 bases from V and 5 bases from J; bases unmatched to any gene: 4. This CDR3 comprises 14 residues. The germline V gene encodes CDR1 SEHNR and CDR2 FQNEAQ (reference sequence). Written as DNA, the CDR3 is TGTGCCAGCAGCTTAAGGGCTAGCGGGGAGACCCAGTACTTC. Translation: CASSLRASGETQYF.

CDR3 amino acids: CASTVRDRDYGYTF. The CDR3 coding sequence is TGCGCCAGCACCGTCCGGGACAGGGACTATGGCTACACCTTC. The genes are TRBV10-1 and TRBJ1-2, with TRBD1 matching 9 bases. The CDR3 spans 14 residues. Germline trimming cut 7 bases from V and 3 bases from J; bases unmatched to any gene: 6. Per germline, CDR1 WNHNN and CDR2 SYGVQD (reference sequence).